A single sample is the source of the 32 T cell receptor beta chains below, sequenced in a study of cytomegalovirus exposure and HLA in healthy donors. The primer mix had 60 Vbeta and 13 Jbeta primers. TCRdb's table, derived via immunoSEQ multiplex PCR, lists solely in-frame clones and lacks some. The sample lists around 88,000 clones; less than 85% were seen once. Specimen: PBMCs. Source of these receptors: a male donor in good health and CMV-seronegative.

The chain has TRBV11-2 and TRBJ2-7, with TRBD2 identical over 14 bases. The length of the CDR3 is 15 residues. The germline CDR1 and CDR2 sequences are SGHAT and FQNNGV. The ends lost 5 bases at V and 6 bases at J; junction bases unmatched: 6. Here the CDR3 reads CASSGGLAGVGEQYF. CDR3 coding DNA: TGTGCCAGCAGCGGGGGACTAGCGGGAGTGGGCGAGCAGTACTTC. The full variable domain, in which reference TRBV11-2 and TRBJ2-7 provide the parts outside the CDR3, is EAGVAQSPRYKIIEKRQSVAFWCNPISGHATLYWYQQILGQGPKLLIQFQNNGVVDDSQLPKDRFSAERLKGVDSTLKIQPAKLEDSAVYLCASSGGLAGVGEQYFGPGTRLTVT.

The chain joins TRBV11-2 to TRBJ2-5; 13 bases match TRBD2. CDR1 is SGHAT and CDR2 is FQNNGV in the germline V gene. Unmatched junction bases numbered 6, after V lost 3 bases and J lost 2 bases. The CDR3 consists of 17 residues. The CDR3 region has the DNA TGTGCCAGCAGCTTTTTTAGACTAGCGGGAGGTCAAGAGACCCAGTACTTC. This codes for CASSFFRLAGGQETQYF.

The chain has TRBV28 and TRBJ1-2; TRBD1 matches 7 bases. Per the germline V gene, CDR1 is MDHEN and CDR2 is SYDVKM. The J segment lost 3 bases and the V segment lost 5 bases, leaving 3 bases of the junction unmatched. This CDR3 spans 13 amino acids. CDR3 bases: TGTGCCAGCAGTACCGGGACAGACTATGGCTACACCTTC. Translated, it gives CASSTGTDYGYTF.

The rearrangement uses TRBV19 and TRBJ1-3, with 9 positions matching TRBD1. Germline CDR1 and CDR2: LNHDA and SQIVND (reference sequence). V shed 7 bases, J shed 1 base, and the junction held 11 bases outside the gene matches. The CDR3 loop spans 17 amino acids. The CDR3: CASTHDRDRVSGNTIYF. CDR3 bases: TGTGCCAGTACCCACGACCGGGACAGGGTTTCTGGAAACACCATATATTTT.

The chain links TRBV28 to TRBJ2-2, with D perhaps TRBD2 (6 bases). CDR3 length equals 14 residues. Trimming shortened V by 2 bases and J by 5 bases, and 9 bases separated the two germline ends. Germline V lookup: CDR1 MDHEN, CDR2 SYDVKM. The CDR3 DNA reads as TGTGCCAGCAGTTTAATCGGGGGAACCGGGGAGCTGTTTTTT. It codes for CASSLIGGTGELFF.

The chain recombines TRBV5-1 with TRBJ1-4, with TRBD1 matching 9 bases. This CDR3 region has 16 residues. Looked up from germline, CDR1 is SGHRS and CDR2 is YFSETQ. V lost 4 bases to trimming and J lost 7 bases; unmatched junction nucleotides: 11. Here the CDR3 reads CASSPRRQGESEKLFF. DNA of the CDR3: TGCGCCAGCAGCCCGAGACGACAGGGGGAGAGTGAAAAACTGTTTTTT.

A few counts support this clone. The CDR3: CASSYSEGQPQHF. The CDR3 DNA sequence: TGTGCCAGCAGTTACTCGGAGGGTCAGCCCCAGCATTTT. The chain carries TRBV6-5 and TRBJ1-5; D is uncertain. The germline gives CDR1 MNHEY, CDR2 SVGAGI. The CDR3 runs 13 residues. V lost 0 bases and J 6 bases, leaving 6 bases between the germline ends.

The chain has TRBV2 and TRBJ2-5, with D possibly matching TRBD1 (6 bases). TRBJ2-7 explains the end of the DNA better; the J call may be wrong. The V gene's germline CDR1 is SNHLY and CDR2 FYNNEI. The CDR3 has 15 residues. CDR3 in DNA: TGTGCCAGCAAATCTTCTACACAGGGCAAGGTCGAGCAGTACTTC. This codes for CASKSSTQGKVEQYF.

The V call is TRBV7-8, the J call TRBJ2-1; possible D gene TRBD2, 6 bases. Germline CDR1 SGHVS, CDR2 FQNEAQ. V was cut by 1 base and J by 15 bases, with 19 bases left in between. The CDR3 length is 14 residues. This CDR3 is CASSLEPAGPAAFF. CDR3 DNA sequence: TGTGCCAGCAGCTTAGAGCCAGCGGGCCCGGCAGCGTTCTTC.

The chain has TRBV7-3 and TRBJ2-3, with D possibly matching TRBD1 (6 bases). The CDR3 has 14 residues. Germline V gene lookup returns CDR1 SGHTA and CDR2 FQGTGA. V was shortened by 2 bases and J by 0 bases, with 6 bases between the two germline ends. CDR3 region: CASSLQGSTDTQYF. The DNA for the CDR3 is TGTGCCAGCAGCTTACAGGGGAGCACAGATACGCAGTATTTT.

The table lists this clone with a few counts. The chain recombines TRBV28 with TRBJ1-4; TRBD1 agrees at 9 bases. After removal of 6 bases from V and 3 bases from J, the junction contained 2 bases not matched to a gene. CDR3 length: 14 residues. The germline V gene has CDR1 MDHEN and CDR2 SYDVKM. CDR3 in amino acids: CASRGQGSNEKLFF. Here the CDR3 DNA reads TGTGCCAGCAGAGGACAGGGGTCTAATGAAAAACTGTTTTTT.

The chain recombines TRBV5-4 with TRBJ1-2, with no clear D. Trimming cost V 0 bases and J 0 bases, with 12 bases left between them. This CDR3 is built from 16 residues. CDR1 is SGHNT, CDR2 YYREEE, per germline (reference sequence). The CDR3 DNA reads TGTGCCAGCAGCTTGGCCGCCAGTGAAGCTAACTATGGCTACACCTTC. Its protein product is CASSLAASEANYGYTF. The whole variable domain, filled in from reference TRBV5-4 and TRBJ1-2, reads ETGVTQSPTHLIKTRGQQVTLRCSSQSGHNTVSWYQQALGQGPQFIFQYYREEENGRGNFPPRFSGLQFPNYSSELNVNALELDDSALYLCASSLAASEANYGYTFGSGTRLTVV.

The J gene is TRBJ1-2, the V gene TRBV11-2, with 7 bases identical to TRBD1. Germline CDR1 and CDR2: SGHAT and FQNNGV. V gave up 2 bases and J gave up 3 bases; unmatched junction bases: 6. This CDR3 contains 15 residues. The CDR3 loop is CASSLRATGYYGYTF. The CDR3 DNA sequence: TGTGCCAGCAGCTTAAGGGCGACAGGGTACTATGGCTACACCTTC.

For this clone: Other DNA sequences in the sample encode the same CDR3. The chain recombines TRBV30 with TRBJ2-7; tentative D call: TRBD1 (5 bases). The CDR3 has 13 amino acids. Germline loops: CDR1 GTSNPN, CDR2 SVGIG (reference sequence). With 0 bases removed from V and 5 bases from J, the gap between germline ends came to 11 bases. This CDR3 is CAWSVGQGDEQYF. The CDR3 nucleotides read TGTGCCTGGAGTGTTGGGCAGGGCGACGAGCAGTACTTC.

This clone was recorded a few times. The DNA for the CDR3 is TGCGCCAGCAATGAACGAGCGGGAGTAGCGGGTCAAGAGACCCAGTACTTC. Amino acid sequence: CASNERAGVAGQETQYF. This chain joins TRBV4-1 and TRBJ2-5, with TRBD2 matching over 8 bases. This CDR3 region has 17 residues. Germline lookup yields CDR1 MGHRA and CDR2 YSYEKL. The ends lost 7 bases at V and 2 bases at J; junction bases unmatched: 15.

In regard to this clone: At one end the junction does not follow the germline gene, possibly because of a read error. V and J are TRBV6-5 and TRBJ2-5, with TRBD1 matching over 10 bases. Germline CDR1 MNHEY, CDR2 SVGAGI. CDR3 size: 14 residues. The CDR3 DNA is TGTGCCAGCAGACCCCCCGGACAGGGGGTCAGATGGGACTTC. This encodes CASRPPGQGVRWDF.

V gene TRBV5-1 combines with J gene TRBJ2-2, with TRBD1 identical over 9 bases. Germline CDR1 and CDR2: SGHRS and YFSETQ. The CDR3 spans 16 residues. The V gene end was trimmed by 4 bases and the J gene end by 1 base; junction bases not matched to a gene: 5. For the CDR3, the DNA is TGCGCCAGCAGCGACTCGGACAGGGGGAACACCGGGGAGCTGTTTTTT. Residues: CASSDSDRGNTGELFF.

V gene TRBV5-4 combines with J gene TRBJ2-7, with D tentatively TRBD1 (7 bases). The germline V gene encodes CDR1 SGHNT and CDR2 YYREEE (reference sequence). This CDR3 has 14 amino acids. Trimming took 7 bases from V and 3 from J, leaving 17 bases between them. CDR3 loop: CASGQGQGGYEQYF. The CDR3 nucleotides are TGTGCCAGCGGGCAAGGCCAGGGGGGCTACGAGCAGTACTTC.

The CDR3 spells CASSSGTGVNEQFF. CDR3 sequence (DNA): TGTGCCAGCAGCTCAGGGACAGGGGTGAATGAGCAGTTCTTC. V gene TRBV13 combines with J gene TRBJ2-1, with TRBD1 identical over 10 bases. This CDR3 has 14 residues. J was trimmed by 7 bases and V by 4 bases; bases with no gene match: 4. In germline, CDR1 is PRHDT, CDR2 FYEKMQ (reference sequence).

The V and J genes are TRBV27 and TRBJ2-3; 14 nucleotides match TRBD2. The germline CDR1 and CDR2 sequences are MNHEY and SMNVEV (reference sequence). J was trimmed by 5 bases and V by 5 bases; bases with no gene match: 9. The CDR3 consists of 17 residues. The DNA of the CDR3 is TGTGCCAGCAGTACCCGGACTAGCGGGAGGTTAGGAGATACGCAGTATTTT. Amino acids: CASSTRTSGRLGDTQYF.

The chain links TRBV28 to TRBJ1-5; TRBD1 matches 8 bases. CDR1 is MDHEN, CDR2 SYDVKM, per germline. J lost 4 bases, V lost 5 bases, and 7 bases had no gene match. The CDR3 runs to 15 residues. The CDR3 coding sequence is TGTGCCAGCAGTCGGACAGGGACGGCGAATCAGCCCCAGCATTTT. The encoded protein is CASSRTGTANQPQHF.

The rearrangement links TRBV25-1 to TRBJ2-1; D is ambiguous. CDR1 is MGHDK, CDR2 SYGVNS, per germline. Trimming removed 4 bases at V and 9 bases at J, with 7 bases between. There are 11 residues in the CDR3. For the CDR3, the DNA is TGTGCCAGCAGTGGGTTCGGTGAGCAGTTCTTC. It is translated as CASSGFGEQFF.

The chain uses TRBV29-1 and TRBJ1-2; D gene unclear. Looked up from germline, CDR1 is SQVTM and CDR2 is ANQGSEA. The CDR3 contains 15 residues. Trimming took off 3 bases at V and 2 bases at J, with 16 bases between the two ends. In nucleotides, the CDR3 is TGCAGCGTTGACGGCTCTTTGGGCGGGAACTATGGCTACACCTTC. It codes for CSVDGSLGGNYGYTF.

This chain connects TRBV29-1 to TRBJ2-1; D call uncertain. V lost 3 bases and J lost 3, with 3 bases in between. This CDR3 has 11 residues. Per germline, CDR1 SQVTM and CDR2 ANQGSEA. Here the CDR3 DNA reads TGCAGCGTTGACAACTACAATGAGCAGTTCTTC. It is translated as CSVDNYNEQFF.

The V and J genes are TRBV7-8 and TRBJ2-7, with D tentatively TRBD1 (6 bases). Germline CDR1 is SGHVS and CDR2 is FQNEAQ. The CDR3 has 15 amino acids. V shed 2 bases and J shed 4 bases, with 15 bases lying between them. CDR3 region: CASSLWGQLGYEQYF. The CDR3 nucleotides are TGTGCCAGCAGCTTATGGGGGCAGTTGGGGTACGAGCAGTACTTC.

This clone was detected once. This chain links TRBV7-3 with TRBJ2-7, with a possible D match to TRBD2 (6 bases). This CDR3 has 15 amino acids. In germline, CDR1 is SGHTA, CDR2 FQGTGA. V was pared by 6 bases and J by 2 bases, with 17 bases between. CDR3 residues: CASSKTPGVPYEQYF. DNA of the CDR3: TGTGCCAGCAGTAAGACTCCGGGGGTCCCCTACGAGCAGTACTTC.

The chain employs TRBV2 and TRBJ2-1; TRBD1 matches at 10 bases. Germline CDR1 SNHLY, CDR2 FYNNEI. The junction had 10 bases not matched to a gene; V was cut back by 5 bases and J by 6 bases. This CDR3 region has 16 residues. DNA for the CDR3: TGTGCCAGCAGTCCTCCCCGACAGGGGGCCGTCAATGAGCAGTTCTTC. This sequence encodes CASSPPRQGAVNEQFF.

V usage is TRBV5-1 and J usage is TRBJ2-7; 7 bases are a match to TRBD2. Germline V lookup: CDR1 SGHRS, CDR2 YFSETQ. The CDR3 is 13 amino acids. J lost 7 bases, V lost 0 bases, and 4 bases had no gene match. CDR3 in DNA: TGCGCCAGCAGCTTGGATGTCGGGGGGGAGCAGTACTTC. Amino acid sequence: CASSLDVGGEQYF.

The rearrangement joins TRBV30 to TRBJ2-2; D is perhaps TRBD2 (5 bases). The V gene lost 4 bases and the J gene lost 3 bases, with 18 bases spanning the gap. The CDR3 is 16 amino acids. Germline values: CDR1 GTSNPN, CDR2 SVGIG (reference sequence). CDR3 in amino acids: CAWTTRGGWDTGELFF. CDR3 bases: TGTGCCTGGACCACCCGGGGTGGATGGGACACCGGGGAGCTGTTTTTT. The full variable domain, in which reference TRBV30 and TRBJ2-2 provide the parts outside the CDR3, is SQTIHQWPATLVQPVGSPLSLECTVEGTSNPNLYWYRQAAGRGLQLLFYSVGIGQISSEVPQNLSASRPQDRQFILSSKKLLLSDSGFYLCAWTTRGGWDTGELFFGEGSRLTVL.

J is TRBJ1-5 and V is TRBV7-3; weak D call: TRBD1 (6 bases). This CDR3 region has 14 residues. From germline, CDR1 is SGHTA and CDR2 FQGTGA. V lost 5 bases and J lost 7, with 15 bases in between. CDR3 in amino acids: CASSEQGGGQPQHF. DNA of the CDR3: TGTGCCAGCAGCGAACAGGGCGGGGGACAGCCCCAGCATTTT.

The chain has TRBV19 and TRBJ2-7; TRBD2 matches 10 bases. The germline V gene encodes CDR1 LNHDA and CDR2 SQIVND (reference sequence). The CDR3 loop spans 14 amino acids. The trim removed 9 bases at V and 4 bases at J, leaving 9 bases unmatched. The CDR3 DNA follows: TGTGCCAGCAGAAGCGGGAGGGGGACTTACGAGCAGTACTTC. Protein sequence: CASRSGRGTYEQYF.

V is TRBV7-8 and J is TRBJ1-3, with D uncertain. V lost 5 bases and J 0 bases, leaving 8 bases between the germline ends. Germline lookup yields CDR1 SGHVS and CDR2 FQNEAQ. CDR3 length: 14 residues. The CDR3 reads CASSMRGSGNTIYF. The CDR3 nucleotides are TGTGCCAGCAGCATGCGTGGCTCTGGAAACACCATATATTTT.